This note documents a single T cell receptor (beta chain) sequence. The CDR3 loop spans 15 amino acids. V was trimmed by 0 bases and J by 3 bases, leaving 12 bases between them. Looked up from germline, CDR1 is SGDLS and CDR2 is YYNGEE. The sample is drawn from a study of T cells after somatic rescue of genetic block. The method was immunoSEQ multiplex PCR; TCRdb's version includes in-frame clones alone and lacks a portion of them. The table lists 14,000 to 15,000 clones, about two thirds of them singletons, with 11% to 15% in the top ten. The genes are TRBV9 and TRBJ1-2, with D possibly matching TRBD1 (6 bases). The sequenced sample was peripheral blood mononuclear cells (PBMCs). This receptor was identified in a boy younger than 18. The CDR3 DNA follows: TGTGCCAGCAGCGTAGATAAAACAGGGTACTATGGCTACACCTTC. It translates to CASSVDKTGYYGYTF.